This entry lists 2 T cell receptor beta chains sequenced from one sample in a study of blood T cell repertoires in COVID-19. The assay was immunoSEQ multiplex PCR, and TCRdb's table has in-frame clones only and misses some. Of roughly 270,000 clones listed, about four fifths are singletons. Sequencing was carried out using PBMCs or T cells enriched from blood (not recorded which). Receptor source: a man aged 35 to 55 who had been exposed to COVID-19.

This sequence joins TRBV12-3 or TRBV12-4 and TRBJ1-3, with D unclear. The germline V and J ends were trimmed by 3 bases and 7 bases, with 4 bases remaining between them. The CDR3 spans 11 residues. The CDR3 DNA sequence: TGTGCCAGCAGTTTCGAGAACACCATATATTTT. This sequence encodes CASSFENTIYF.

This clone appeared a single time. This chain links TRBV11-2 with TRBJ2-1; perhaps TRBD2 as D (5 bases). Trimming cost V 0 bases and J 3 bases, with 21 bases left between them. The CDR3 spans 19 residues. CDR1 SGHAT and CDR2 FQNNGV come from the germline V gene. The DNA for the CDR3 is TGTGCCAGCAGCTTAGATGGACTCGCCATCATCCGCGGCTACAATGAGCAGTTCTTC. Protein product: CASSLDGLAIIRGYNEQFF.